Each of the 17 T cell receptor beta chains below was sequenced from the same sample in a study of T cell responses to AZD1222 COVID-19 vaccine (dated by TCRdb to the early 2020s). The time point label, as the study defines it: baseline before first vaccination. The library was prepared using the immunoSEQ multiplex PCR assay. In its TCRdb copy, this immuneACCESS table keeps in-frame sequences only and misses some clones. Where compared with another copy, unresolved V genes explain less than half of these, and the others have no known cause. A total of roughly 120,000 clones appear in this sample, 88% of them only once. 3.5% to 4.5% of the sample goes to the ten largest clones. This specimen was peripheral blood, taken on day 0 of AZD1222 vaccination. The receptors stem from an adult in good health.

The gene calls are TRBV4-1 and TRBJ2-7; 7 bases line up with TRBD1. Trimming cost V 0 bases and J 7 bases; bases outside gene matches: 9. The CDR3 is 15 amino acids. The germline gives CDR1 MGHRA, CDR2 YSYEKL. This CDR3 reads CASSQETGTASEQYF. In DNA form, the CDR3 reads TGCGCCAGCAGCCAAGAAACCGGGACAGCCTCGGAGCAGTACTTC.

The sample holds a few counts of this clone. This rearrangement joins TRBV7-3 to TRBJ2-1, with TRBD2 identical over 11 bases. V trimming: 5 bases; J trimming: 5 bases; junction bases outside the gene matches: 8. Germline values: CDR1 SGHTA, CDR2 FQGTGA. There are 16 residues in the CDR3. DNA of the CDR3: TGTGCCAGCAGCCTTTACCTAGCGGGGGGCAACAATGAGCAGTTCTTC. Translated: CASSLYLAGGNNEQFF.

The rearrangement uses TRBV6-6 and TRBJ1-1; D not resolved. V was trimmed by 4 bases and J by 4 bases, leaving 10 bases between them. Germline V gene lookup returns CDR1 MNHNY and CDR2 SVGAGI (reference sequence). The CDR3 totals 13 residues. Written as DNA, the CDR3 is TGTGCCAGCAGTTTAGAGTCGGGCACTGAAGCTTTCTTT. Translation gives CASSLESGTEAFF.

This rearrangement joins TRBV2 to TRBJ1-2; weak D call: TRBD1 (5 bases). Deletions cut 4 bases from V and 7 bases from J, with 13 bases between. CDR3 length: 13 residues. Germline CDR1 SNHLY, CDR2 FYNNEI. The CDR3 sequence is CASSARRGAGYTF. The CDR3 DNA reads TGTGCCAGCAGTGCTAGGAGGGGAGCTGGCTACACCTTC.

The J gene is TRBJ1-5, the V gene TRBV28; 8 bases align to TRBD1. The CDR3 contains 15 residues. Germline CDR1 is MDHEN and CDR2 is SYDVKM. Trimming removed 3 bases from V and 6 bases from J; junction bases left unmatched: 7. The CDR3: CASSFGQGAGQPQHF. CDR3 DNA sequence: TGTGCCAGCAGTTTCGGTCAGGGGGCCGGTCAGCCCCAGCATTTT.

The rearrangement uses TRBV5-1 and TRBJ1-5; D not resolved. Trimming took off 4 bases at V and 7 bases at J, with 18 bases between the two ends. Germline V lookup: CDR1 SGHRS, CDR2 YFSETQ. This CDR3 comprises 15 residues. This chain's CDR3 is CASSQDGGSVQPQHF. DNA of the CDR3: TGCGCCAGCAGCCAGGACGGCGGGAGCGTACAGCCCCAGCATTTT. Full variable domain (rest looked up from reference TRBV5-1 and TRBJ1-5): KAGVTQTPRYLIKTRGQQVTLSCSPISGHRSVSWYQQTPGQGLQFLFEYFSETQRNKGNFPGRFSGRQFSNSRSEMNVSTLELGDSALYLCASSQDGGSVQPQHFGDGTRLSIL.

This chain links TRBV5-8 with TRBJ1-5; D is uncertain. The CDR3 has 14 residues. The germline gives CDR1 SGHTS, CDR2 YDEGEE. Trimming removed 2 bases from V and 3 bases from J, with 9 bases in between. CDR3 sequence (DNA): TGTGCCAGCAGCTTACTATTGTACAATCAGCCCCAGCATTTT. Its protein product is CASSLLLYNQPQHF.

CDR3 in amino acids: CASSGSGNTEAFF. The CDR3 DNA reads as TGTGCCAGCAGTGGGTCAGGGAACACTGAAGCTTTCTTT. The chain has TRBV25-1 and TRBJ1-1, with D unclear. V gave up 4 bases and J gave up 1 base, with 7 bases separating them. This CDR3 has 13 amino acids. Germline V lookup: CDR1 MGHDK, CDR2 SYGVNS.

The rearrangement uses TRBV4-3 and TRBJ2-5; 11 bases are a match to TRBD2. The J segment lost 4 bases and the V segment lost 4 bases, leaving 8 bases of the junction unmatched. This CDR3 has 16 residues. CDR1 and CDR2 (germline): LGHNA, YSLEER. The CDR3 is CASSRLSGGAGETQYF. CDR3 coding DNA: TGCGCCAGCAGCCGCCTTAGCGGGGGGGCCGGAGAGACCCAGTACTTC.

The chain recombines TRBV7-6 with TRBJ2-1; tentatively, D is TRBD1 (9 bases). V dropped 0 bases and J dropped 5 bases, with 20 bases sitting between them. The germline V gene has CDR1 SGHVS and CDR2 FNYEAQ. The CDR3 loop spans 18 amino acids. The CDR3 nucleotides read TGTGCCAGCAGCTTAGCTGGTGTAGCGGGACAGGGCCACAATGAGCAGTTCTTC. Amino acid sequence: CASSLAGVAGQGHNEQFF.

A few counts support this clone. The gene calls are TRBV5-4 and TRBJ2-7; the match to TRBD2 covers 13 bases. The V gene end was trimmed by 4 bases and the J gene end by 6 bases; junction bases not matched to a gene: 10. Germline CDR1 and CDR2: SGHNT and YYREEE (reference sequence). The CDR3 extends over 16 amino acids. The CDR3 loop reads CASSLELLAGGSEQYF. The DNA for the CDR3 is TGTGCCAGCAGCCTCGAATTACTAGCGGGAGGGAGCGAGCAGTACTTC.

The chain couples TRBV10-3 to TRBJ2-3, with D perhaps matching TRBD2 (5 bases). This CDR3 region has 10 residues. V lost 10 bases to trimming and J lost 6 bases, with 8 bases between them. The germline gives CDR1 ENHRY, CDR2 SYGVKD. This chain's CDR3 is CATGVDTQYF. CDR3 in DNA: TGTGCCACCGGGGTGGATACGCAGTATTTT.

V is TRBV13 and J is TRBJ1-2; 9 positions match TRBD1. V shed 5 bases, J shed 4 bases, and the junction held 5 bases outside the gene matches. Germline V gene data show CDR1 as PRHDT and CDR2 as FYEKMQ (reference sequence). The CDR3 contains 14 residues. The CDR3 nucleotides are TGTGCCAGCAGCACAGGGGGCTCCTTCTATGGCTACACCTTC. Protein: CASSTGGSFYGYTF.

The rearrangement joins TRBV27 to TRBJ1-5, with D perhaps TRBD1 (5 bases). The CDR3 contains 17 residues. The V end was cut by 4 bases, the J end by 1 base, with 17 bases between. Per germline, CDR1 MNHEY and CDR2 SMNVEV (reference sequence). Written as DNA, the CDR3 is TGTGCCAGCAGTTCAACGCTCGGGGGGGGGAGCAATCAGCCCCAGCATTTT. Protein: CASSSTLGGGSNQPQHF.

The V and J genes are TRBV19 and TRBJ2-2, with D possibly matching TRBD2 (6 bases). The CDR3 runs 15 residues. Germline V lookup: CDR1 LNHDA, CDR2 SQIVND (reference sequence). With 4 bases removed from V and 0 bases from J, the gap between germline ends came to 9 bases. In DNA form, the CDR3 reads TGTGCCAGTAGTAGCGGACTAACGAACACCGGGGAGCTGTTTTTT. It specifies CASSSGLTNTGELFF.

This clone appeared once. J is TRBJ1-4 and V is TRBV5-1, with D uncertain. Trimming took 0 bases from V and 4 from J, leaving 13 bases between them. In germline, CDR1 is SGHRS, CDR2 YFSETQ. This CDR3 has 16 amino acids. The DNA of the CDR3 is TGCGCCAGCAGCTTGGCTGCGGCGGCCGGTAATGAAAAACTGTTTTTT. This gives the protein CASSLAAAAGNEKLFF.

The chain is built from TRBV5-5 and TRBJ1-1; no definite D call. CDR3 length: 14 amino acids. Germline lookup yields CDR1 SGHKS and CDR2 YYEKEE (reference sequence). Trimming left V 0 bases short and J 5 bases short, with 11 bases between. CDR3: CASSLDGVGTEAFF. CDR3 DNA: TGTGCCAGCAGCTTGGATGGGGTTGGAACTGAAGCTTTCTTT.